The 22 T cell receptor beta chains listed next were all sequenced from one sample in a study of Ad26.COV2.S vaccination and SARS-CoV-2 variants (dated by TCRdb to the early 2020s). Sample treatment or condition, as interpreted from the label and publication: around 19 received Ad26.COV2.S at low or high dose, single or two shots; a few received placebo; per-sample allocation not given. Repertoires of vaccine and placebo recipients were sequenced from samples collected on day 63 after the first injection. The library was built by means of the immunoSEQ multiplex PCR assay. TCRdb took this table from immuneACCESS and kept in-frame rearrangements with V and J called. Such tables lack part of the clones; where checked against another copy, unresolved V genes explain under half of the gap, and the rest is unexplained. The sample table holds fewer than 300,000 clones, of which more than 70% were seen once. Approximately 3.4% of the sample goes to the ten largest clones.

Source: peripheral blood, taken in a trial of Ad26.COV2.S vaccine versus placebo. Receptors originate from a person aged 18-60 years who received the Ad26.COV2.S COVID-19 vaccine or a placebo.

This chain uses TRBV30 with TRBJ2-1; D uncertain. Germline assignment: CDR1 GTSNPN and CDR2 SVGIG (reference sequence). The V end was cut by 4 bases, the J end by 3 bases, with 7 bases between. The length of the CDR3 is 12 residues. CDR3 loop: CAWKGSYNEQFF. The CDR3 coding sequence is TGTGCCTGGAAGGGTAGCTACAATGAGCAGTTCTTC.

For the CDR3, the DNA is TGTGCCAGCAGCAGACCGGCTGGGGGCGCGGATGGCTACACCTTC. This translates into CASSRPAGGADGYTF. The chain links TRBV5-4 to TRBJ1-2, with a weak D call TRBD1 (6 bases). The V and J ends lost 4 bases and 6 bases respectively, with 19 bases between them. The CDR3 spans 15 residues. Looked up from germline, CDR1 is SGHNT and CDR2 is YYREEE (reference sequence).

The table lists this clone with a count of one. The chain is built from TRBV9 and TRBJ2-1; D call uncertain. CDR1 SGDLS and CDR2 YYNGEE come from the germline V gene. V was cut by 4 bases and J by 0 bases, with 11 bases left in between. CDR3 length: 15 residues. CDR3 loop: CASSPDGNSYNEQFF. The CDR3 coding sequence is TGTGCCAGCAGCCCCGACGGTAACTCCTACAATGAGCAGTTCTTC.

For the CDR3, the DNA is TGTGCCAGCTCACCCTTACCCCTAACTATGAATAGCAATCAGCCCCAGCATTTT. This encodes CASSPLPLTMNSNQPQHF. The rearrangement links TRBV18 to TRBJ1-5, with D unclear. The CDR3 is made up of 18 amino acids. Trimming took 3 bases from V and 0 from J, leaving 18 bases between them. Germline loops: CDR1 KGHSH, CDR2 LQKENI.

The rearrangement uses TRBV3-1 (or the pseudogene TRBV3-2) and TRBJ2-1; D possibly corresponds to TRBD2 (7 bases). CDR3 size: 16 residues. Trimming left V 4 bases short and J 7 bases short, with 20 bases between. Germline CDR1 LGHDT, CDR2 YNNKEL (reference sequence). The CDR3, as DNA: TGTGCCAGCAGCCCCCCGGTCCGGGGGGCCCTGAATGAGCAGTTCTTC. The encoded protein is CASSPPVRGALNEQFF.

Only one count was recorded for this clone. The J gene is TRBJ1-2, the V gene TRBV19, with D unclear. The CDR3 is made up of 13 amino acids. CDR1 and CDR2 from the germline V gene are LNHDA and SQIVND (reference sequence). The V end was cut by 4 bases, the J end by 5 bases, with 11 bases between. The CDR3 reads CASSKRASYGYTF. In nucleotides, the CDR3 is TGTGCCAGTAGTAAAAGGGCCTCATATGGCTACACCTTC.

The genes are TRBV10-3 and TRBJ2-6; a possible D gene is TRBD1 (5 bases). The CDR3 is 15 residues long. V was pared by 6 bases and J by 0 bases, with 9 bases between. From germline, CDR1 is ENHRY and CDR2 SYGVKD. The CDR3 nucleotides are TGTGCCATCAGGCCAGGGCCCTCTGGGGCCAACGTCCTGACTTTC. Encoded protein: CAIRPGPSGANVLTF.

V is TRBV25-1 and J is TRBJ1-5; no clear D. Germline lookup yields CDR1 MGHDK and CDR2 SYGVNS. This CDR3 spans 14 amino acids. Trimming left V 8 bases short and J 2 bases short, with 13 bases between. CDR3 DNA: TGTGCCAGCCAGTCAGCCTCCGGCAATCAGCCCCAGCATTTT. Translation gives CASQSASGNQPQHF. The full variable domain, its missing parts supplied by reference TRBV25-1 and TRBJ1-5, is EADIYQTPRYLVIGTGKKITLECSQTMGHDKMYWYQQDPGMELHLIHYSYGVNSTEKGDLSSESTVSRIRTEHFPLTLESARPSHTSQYLCASQSASGNQPQHFGDGTRLSIL.

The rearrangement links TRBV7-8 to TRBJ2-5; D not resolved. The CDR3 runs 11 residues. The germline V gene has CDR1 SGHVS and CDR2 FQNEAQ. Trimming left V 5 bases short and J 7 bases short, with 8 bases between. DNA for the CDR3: TGTGCCAGCAGCCGCTCGGGGACCCAGTACTTC. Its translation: CASSRSGTQYF.

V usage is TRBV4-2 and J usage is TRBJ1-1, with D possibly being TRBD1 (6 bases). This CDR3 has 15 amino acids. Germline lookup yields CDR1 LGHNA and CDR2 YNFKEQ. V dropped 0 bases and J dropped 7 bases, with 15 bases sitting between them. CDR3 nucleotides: TGTGCCAGCAGCCAAGATTTTGCAGGGGAGGATGAAGCTTTCTTT. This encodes CASSQDFAGEDEAFF.

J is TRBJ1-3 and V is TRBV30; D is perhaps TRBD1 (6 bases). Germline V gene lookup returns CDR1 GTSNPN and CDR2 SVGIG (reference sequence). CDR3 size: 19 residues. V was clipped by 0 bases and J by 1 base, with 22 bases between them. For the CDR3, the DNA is TGTGCCTGGAGTGTACCCCCTTTTACGGGGGCAGGGTCTGGAAACACCATATATTTT. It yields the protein CAWSVPPFTGAGSGNTIYF.

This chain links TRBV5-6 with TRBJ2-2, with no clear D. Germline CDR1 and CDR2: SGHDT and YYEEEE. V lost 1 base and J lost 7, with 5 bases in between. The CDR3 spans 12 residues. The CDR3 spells CASSLTDGELFF. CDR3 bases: TGTGCCAGCAGCTTGACCGACGGGGAGCTGTTTTTT.

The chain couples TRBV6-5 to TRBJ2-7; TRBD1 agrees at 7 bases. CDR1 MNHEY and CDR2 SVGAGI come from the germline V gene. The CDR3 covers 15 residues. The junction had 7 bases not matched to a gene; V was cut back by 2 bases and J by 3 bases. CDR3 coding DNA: TGTGCCAGCAGTTACCAGAGGGACAGTAGCTACGAGCAGTACTTC. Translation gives CASSYQRDSSYEQYF.

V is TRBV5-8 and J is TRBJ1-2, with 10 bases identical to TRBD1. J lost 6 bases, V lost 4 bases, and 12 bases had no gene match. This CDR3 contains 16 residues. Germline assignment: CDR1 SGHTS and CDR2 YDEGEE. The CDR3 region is CASSPGQGSDLHGYTF. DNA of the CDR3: TGTGCCAGCAGCCCGGGACAGGGGAGTGACCTTCATGGCTACACCTTC.

The CDR3 sequence: CASSLEASGNTIYF. CDR3 nucleotide sequence: TGTGCCAGCAGCTTAGAAGCCAGTGGAAACACCATATATTTT. The chain couples TRBV7-2 to TRBJ1-3; no clear D gene. The CDR3 extends over 14 amino acids. The germline gives CDR1 SGHTA, CDR2 FQGNSA. The V end was cut by 1 base, the J end by 3 bases, with 7 bases between. Full variable domain (missing parts from reference TRBV7-2 and TRBJ1-3): GAGVSQSPSNKVTEKGKDVELRCDPISGHTALYWYRQSLGQGLEFLIYFQGNSAPDKSGLPSDRFSAERTGGSVSTLTIQRTQQEDSAVYLCASSLEASGNTIYFGEGSWLTVV.

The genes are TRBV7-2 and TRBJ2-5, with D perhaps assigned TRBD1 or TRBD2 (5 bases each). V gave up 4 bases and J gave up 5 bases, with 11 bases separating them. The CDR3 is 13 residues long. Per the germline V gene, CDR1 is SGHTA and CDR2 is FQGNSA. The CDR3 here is CASSSSGTETQYF. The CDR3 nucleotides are TGTGCCAGCAGCTCATCAGGGACGGAGACCCAGTACTTC.

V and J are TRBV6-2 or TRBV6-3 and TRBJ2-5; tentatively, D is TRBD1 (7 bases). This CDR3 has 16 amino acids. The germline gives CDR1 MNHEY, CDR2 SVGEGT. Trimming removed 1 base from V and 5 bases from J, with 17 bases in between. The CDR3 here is CASSYFSRGAGETQYF. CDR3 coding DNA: TGTGCCAGCAGTTACTTCTCCAGGGGGGCCGGTGAGACCCAGTACTTC.

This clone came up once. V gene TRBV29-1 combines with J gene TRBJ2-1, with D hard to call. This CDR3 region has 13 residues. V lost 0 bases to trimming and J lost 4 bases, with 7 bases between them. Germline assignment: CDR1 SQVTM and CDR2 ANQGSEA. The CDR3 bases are TGCAGCGTTGAAGATCTAGGGTACAATGAGCAGTTCTTC. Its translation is CSVEDLGYNEQFF.

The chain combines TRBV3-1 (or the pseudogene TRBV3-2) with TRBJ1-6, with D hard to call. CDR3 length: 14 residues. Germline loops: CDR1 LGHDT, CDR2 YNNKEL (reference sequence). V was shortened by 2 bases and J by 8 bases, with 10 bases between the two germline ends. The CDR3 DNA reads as TGTGCCAGCAGCCAATTTCCAGTGGATTCACCCCTCCACTTT. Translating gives CASSQFPVDSPLHF.

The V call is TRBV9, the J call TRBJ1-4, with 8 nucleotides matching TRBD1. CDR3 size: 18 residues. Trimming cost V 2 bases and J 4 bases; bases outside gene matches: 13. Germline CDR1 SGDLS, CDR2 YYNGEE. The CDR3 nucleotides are TGTGCCAGCAGCGTGGGACAGGTCTCCCTTCCCTTTAATGAAAAACTGTTTTTT. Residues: CASSVGQVSLPFNEKLFF.

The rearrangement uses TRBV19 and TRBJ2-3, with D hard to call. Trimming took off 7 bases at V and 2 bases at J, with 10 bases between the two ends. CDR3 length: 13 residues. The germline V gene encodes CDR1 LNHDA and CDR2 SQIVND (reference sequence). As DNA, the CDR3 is TGTGCCAGTACCAGCACCTCCACAGATACGCAGTATTTT. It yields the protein CASTSTSTDTQYF.

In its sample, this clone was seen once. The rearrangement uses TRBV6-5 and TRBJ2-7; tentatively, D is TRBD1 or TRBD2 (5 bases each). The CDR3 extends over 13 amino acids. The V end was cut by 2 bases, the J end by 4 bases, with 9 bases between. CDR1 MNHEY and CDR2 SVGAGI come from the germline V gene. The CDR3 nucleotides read TGTGCCAGCAGTTACGGGACGCAATACGAGCAGTACTTC. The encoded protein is CASSYGTQYEQYF.